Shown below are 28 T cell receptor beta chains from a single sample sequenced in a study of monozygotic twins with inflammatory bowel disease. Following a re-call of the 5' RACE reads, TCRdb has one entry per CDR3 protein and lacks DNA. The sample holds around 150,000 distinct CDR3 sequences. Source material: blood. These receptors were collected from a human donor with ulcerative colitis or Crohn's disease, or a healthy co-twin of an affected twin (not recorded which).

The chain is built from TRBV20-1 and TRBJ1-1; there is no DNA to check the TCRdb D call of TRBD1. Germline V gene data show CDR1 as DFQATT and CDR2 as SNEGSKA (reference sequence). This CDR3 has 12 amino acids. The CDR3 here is CSPGGWDTEAFF.

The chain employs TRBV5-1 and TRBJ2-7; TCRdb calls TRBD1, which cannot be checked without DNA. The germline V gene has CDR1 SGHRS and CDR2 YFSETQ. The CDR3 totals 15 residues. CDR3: CASSLDSPAVYEQYF. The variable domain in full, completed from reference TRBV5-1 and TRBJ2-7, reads KAGVTQTPRYLIKTRGQQVTLSCSPISGHRSVSWYQQTPGQGLQFLFEYFSETQRNKGNFPGRFSGRQFSNSRSEMNVSTLELGDSALYLCASSLDSPAVYEQYFGPGTRLTVT.

CDR3 in amino acids: CASSPDRATDTQYF. The chain joins TRBV18 to TRBJ2-3; TCRdb's assignment of TRBD1 cannot be checked, as there is no DNA. The CDR3 runs 14 residues. CDR1 is KGHSH, CDR2 LQKENI, per germline.

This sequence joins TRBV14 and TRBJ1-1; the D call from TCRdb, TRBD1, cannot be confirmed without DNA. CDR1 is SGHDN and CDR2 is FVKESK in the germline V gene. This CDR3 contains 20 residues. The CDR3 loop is CASSLIPHKGWTGMITEAFF.

CDR3 sequence reads: CASSSRGTGELFF. The chain joins TRBV9 to TRBJ2-2; TCRdb's D call, TRBD1, is unchecked because there is no DNA. Germline CDR1 reads SGDLS; CDR2 reads YYNGEE. CDR3 length: 13 residues.

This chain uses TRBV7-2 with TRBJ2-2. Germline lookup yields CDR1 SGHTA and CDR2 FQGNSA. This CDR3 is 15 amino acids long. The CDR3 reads CASSERPGNTGELFF.

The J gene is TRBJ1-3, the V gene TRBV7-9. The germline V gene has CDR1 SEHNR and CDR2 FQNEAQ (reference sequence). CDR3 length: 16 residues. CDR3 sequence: CASSWFESFSGNTIYF.

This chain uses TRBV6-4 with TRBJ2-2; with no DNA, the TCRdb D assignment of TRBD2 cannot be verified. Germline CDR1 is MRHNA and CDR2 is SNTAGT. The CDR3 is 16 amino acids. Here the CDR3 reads CASKRLAGGDTGELFF.

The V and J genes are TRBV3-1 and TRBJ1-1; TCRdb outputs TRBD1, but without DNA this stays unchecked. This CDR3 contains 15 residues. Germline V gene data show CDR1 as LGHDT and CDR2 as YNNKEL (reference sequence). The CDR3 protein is CASSHGQGPITEAFF.

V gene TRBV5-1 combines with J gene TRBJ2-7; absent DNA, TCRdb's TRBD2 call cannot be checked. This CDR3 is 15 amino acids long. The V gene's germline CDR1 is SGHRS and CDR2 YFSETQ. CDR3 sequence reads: CASSRTSGSFYEQYF.

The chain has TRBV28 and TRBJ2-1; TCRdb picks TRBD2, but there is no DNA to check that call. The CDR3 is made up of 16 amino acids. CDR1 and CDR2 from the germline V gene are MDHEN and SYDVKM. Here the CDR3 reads CASSLLGGLAVNEQFF. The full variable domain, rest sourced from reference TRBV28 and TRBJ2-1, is DVKVTQSSRYLVKRTGEKVFLECVQDMDHENMFWYRQDPGLGLRLIYFSYDVKMKEKGDIPEGYSVSREKKERFSLILESASTNQTSMYLCASSLLGGLAVNEQFFGPGTRLTVL.

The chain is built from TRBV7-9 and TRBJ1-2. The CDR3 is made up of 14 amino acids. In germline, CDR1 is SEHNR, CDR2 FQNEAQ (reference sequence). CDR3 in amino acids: CASSPSLSNYGYTF.

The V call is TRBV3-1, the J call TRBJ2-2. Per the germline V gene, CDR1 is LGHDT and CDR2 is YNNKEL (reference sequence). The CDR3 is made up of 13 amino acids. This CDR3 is CASSQGRTGELFF.

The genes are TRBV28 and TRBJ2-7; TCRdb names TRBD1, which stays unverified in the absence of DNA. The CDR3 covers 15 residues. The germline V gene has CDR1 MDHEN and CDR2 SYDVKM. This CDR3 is CASSTHPGQGFGQYF.

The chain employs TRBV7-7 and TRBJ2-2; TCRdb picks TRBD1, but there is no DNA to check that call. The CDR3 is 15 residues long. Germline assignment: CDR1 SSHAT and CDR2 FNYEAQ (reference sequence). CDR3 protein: CASSSRTGGTGDLFF.

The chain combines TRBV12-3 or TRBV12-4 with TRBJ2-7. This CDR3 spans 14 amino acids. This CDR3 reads CASSPRRRAYEQYF.

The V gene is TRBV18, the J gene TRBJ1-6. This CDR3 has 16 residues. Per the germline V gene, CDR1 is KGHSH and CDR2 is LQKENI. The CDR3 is CASSPGGNSYNSPLHF.

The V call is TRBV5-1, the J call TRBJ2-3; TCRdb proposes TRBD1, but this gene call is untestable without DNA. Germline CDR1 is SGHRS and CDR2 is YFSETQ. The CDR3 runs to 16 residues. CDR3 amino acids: CASSLEGGTPADTQYF.

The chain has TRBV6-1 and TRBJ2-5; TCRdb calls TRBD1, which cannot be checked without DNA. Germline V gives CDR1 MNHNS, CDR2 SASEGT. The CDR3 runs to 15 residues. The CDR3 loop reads CASRRMGGNQETQYF.

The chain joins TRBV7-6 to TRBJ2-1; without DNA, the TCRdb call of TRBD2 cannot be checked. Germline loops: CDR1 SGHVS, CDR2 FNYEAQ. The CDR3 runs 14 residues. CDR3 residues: CASSLATSGNEQFF.

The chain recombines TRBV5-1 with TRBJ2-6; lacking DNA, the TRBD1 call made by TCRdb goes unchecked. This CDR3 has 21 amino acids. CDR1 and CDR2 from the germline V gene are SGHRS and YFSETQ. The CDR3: CASSHRPRDSSLSSGANVLTF.

The CDR3: CSARDTGTSDYNEQFF. The V gene is TRBV20-1, the J gene TRBJ2-1; TCRdb returns TRBD2, unconfirmable since there is no DNA. From germline, CDR1 is DFQATT and CDR2 SNEGSKA (reference sequence). This CDR3 spans 16 amino acids.

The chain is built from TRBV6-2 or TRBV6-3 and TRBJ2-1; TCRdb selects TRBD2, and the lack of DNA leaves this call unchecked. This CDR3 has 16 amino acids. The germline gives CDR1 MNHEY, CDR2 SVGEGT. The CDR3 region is CASSSWASGSYNEQFF.

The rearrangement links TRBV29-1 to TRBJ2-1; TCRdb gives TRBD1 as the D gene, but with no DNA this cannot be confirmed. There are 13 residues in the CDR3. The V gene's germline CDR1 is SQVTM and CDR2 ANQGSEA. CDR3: CSPGRGINNEQFF.

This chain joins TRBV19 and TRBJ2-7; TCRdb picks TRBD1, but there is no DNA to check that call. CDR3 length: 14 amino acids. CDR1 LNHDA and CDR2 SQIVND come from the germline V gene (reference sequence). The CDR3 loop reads CASSQDRVPYEQYF. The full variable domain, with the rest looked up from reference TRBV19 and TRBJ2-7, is DGGITQSPKYLFRKEGQNVTLSCEQNLNHDAMYWYRQDPGQGLRLIYYSQIVNDFQKGDIAEGYSVSREKKESFPLTVTSAQKNPTAFYLCASSQDRVPYEQYFGPGTRLTVT.

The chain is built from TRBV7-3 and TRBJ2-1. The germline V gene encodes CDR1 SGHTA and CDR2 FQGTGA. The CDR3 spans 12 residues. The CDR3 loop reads CASSFTSGEQFF.

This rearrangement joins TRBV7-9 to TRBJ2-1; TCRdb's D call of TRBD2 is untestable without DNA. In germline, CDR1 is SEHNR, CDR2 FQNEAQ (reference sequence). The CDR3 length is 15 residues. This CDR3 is CASSLLAGDRAEQFF.

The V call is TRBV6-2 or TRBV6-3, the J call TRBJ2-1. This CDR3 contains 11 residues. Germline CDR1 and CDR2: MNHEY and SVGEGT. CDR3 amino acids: CASRDTNEQFF.